The rows below give T cell receptor beta chains drawn from one sample of a study of T-cell memory formation after mild COVID-19. TCRdb re-called the 5' RACE reads with MiXCR, one entry per CDR3 protein. The data show around 390,000 distinct CDR3 sequences, 16% seen once. The specimen was PBMCs or a T cell subset sorted from them (not recorded which). The receptors come from a man aged 18 to 30 who had mild COVID-19 (a few samples of this study predate the infection). Cell type and time point are not known. Both conserved end residues are part of each CDR3. D genes are given only for firm matches. Rows give clone size only sometimes, using once, few, many, or a class for an expanded clone.

d_call: TRBD2; j_call: TRBJ2-1; v_call: TRBV7-6; clone_size: few; cdr3_nt: TGTGCCAGCAGCTTAGGCGGGGGGGCGAGTGAGCAGTTCTTC; cdr3_aa: CASSLGGGASEQFF
d_call: .; j_call: TRBJ1-1; v_call: TRBV15; clone_size: .; cdr3_nt: TGTGCCACGAGCGGGGGTGTGAACACTGAAGCTTTCTTT; cdr3_aa: CATSGGVNTEAFF
d_call: .; j_call: TRBJ2-7; v_call: TRBV12-5; clone_size: .; cdr3_nt: TGTGCTAGTGGTTTGGTCGGCGAGCAGTACTTC; cdr3_aa: CASGLVGEQYF
d_call: TRBD1; j_call: TRBJ1-6; v_call: TRBV11-2; clone_size: .; cdr3_nt: TGTGCCAGCAGCTTAGATCGGACAGGGAACTCACCCCTCCACTTT; cdr3_aa: CASSLDRTGNSPLHF
d_call: TRBD1; j_call: TRBJ2-2; v_call: TRBV9; clone_size: .; cdr3_nt: TGTGCCAGCAGCGCCCGCCGAGGACAGGGTAACACCGGGGAGCTGTTTTTT; cdr3_aa: CASSARRGQGNTGELFF
d_call: .; j_call: TRBJ2-7; v_call: TRBV5-1; clone_size: .; cdr3_nt: TGCGCCAGCAGCTTGGGGGAGGCAAGGGGAGAGCAGTACTTC; cdr3_aa: CASSLGEARGEQYF
d_call: TRBD1; j_call: TRBJ2-7; v_call: TRBV27; clone_size: .; cdr3_nt: TGTGCCAGCCGGTACAGGGGCGACTACGAGCAGTACTTC; cdr3_aa: CASRYRGDYEQYF
d_call: .; j_call: TRBJ1-1; v_call: TRBV7-9; clone_size: few; cdr3_nt: TGTGCCAGCAGCACCGGTTGGGGGCGGACTGAAGCTTTCTTT; cdr3_aa: CASSTGWGRTEAFF
d_call: .; j_call: TRBJ2-1; v_call: TRBV25-1; clone_size: few; cdr3_nt: TGTGCCAGCCTTGGACAGCAACCCTACAATGAGCAGTTCTTC; cdr3_aa: CASLGQQPYNEQFF
d_call: TRBD1; j_call: TRBJ2-2; v_call: TRBV6-2/TRBV6-3; clone_size: .; cdr3_nt: TGTGCCAGCAGGACAGGGGACACCGGGGAGCTGTTTTTT; cdr3_aa: CASRTGDTGELFF
d_call: .; j_call: TRBJ1-4; v_call: TRBV20-1; clone_size: few; cdr3_nt: TGCAGTGCTAGAGGAGCGCAGCAGGGGGAAAAACTGTTTTTT; cdr3_aa: CSARGAQQGEKLFF
d_call: .; j_call: TRBJ2-3; v_call: TRBV7-8; clone_size: few; cdr3_nt: TGTGCCAGCAGCTTATCTGGTTGGGATACGCAGTATTTT; cdr3_aa: CASSLSGWDTQYF
d_call: .; j_call: TRBJ1-4; v_call: TRBV20-1; clone_size: few; cdr3_nt: TGCAGTGCTGCCCCTTGGCGGGAAAAACTGTTTTTT; cdr3_aa: CSAAPWREKLFF
d_call: .; j_call: TRBJ2-1; v_call: TRBV4-3; clone_size: few; cdr3_nt: TGCGCCAGCAGCCAAGAAGCGGACAGTTACAATGAGCAGTTCTTC; cdr3_aa: CASSQEADSYNEQFF
d_call: .; j_call: TRBJ1-2; v_call: TRBV5-1; clone_size: few; cdr3_nt: TGCGCCAGCAGCTTGGTCGACAGCTCCTATGGCTACACCTTC; cdr3_aa: CASSLVDSSYGYTF
d_call: .; j_call: TRBJ2-7; v_call: TRBV5-6; clone_size: many; cdr3_nt: TGTGCCAGCAGCTCATGGAGGGCAGGGAATTCCTACGAGCAGTACTTC; cdr3_aa: CASSSWRAGNSYEQYF
d_call: .; j_call: TRBJ2-7; v_call: TRBV5-6; clone_size: many; cdr3_nt: TGTGCCAGCAGCTTGGCCTGGAAGGGCCCCTACGAGCAGTACTTC; cdr3_aa: CASSLAWKGPYEQYF
d_call: .; j_call: TRBJ2-5; v_call: TRBV6-2/TRBV6-3; clone_size: few; cdr3_nt: TGTGCCAGCAGTAGGGTCGAAGAGACCCAGTACTTC; cdr3_aa: CASSRVEETQYF
d_call: .; j_call: TRBJ1-4; v_call: TRBV15; clone_size: .; cdr3_nt: TGTGCCACCAGCAGAGGAGGGTCAACTAATGAAAAACTGTTTTTT; cdr3_aa: CATSRGGSTNEKLFF
d_call: .; j_call: TRBJ1-1; v_call: TRBV6-2/TRBV6-3; clone_size: few; cdr3_nt: TGTGCCAGCCGCCCGGCAGTGAACACTGAAGCTTTCTTT; cdr3_aa: CASRPAVNTEAFF
d_call: TRBD2; j_call: TRBJ2-3; v_call: TRBV29-1; clone_size: .; cdr3_nt: TGCAGCTTACGGACTAGAATTGGCACAGATACGCAGTATTTT; cdr3_aa: CSLRTRIGTDTQYF
d_call: .; j_call: TRBJ2-7; v_call: TRBV7-8; clone_size: many; cdr3_nt: TGTGCCAGCAGCTTAGCAGAGGTCTACGAGCAGTACTTC; cdr3_aa: CASSLAEVYEQYF
d_call: .; j_call: TRBJ2-7; v_call: TRBV7-2; clone_size: .; cdr3_nt: TGTGCCAGCAGCCTGGACCGACCCTACGAGCAGTACTTC; cdr3_aa: CASSLDRPYEQYF
d_call: TRBD1; j_call: TRBJ1-4; v_call: TRBV24-1; clone_size: .; cdr3_nt: TGTGCCACCAGTGACCCGGGACAGCCACTGTTTTTT; cdr3_aa: CATSDPGQPLFF
d_call: .; j_call: TRBJ1-1; v_call: TRBV7-8; clone_size: few; cdr3_nt: TGTGCCAGCAGCTTAGCGACGGGGGCGCCCACTGAAGCTTTCTTT; cdr3_aa: CASSLATGAPTEAFF
d_call: .; j_call: TRBJ1-3; v_call: TRBV7-2; clone_size: .; cdr3_nt: TGTGCCAGCAGCTTAGTCTACTCTTACCCTCCGGGAAACACCATATATTTT; cdr3_aa: CASSLVYSYPPGNTIYF
d_call: .; j_call: TRBJ1-1; v_call: TRBV28; clone_size: .; cdr3_nt: TGTGCCGGACGGGGGGGCGCGGGCACTGAAGCTTTCTTT; cdr3_aa: CAGRGGAGTEAFF
d_call: .; j_call: TRBJ2-2; v_call: TRBV7-9; clone_size: few; cdr3_nt: TGTGCCAGCAGCCCCTTCGGGGCGCCGGGGGAGCTGTTTTTT; cdr3_aa: CASSPFGAPGELFF
d_call: TRBD1; j_call: TRBJ1-2; v_call: TRBV6-6; clone_size: .; cdr3_nt: TGTGCCAGCACCCAGGGGGCGCGGGGATATGGCTACACCTTC; cdr3_aa: CASTQGARGYGYTF
d_call: TRBD1; j_call: TRBJ2-1; v_call: TRBV7-2; clone_size: .; cdr3_nt: TGTGCCAGCAGTAGGGCGGACGGGACAGGGGACCATGAGCAGTTCTTC; cdr3_aa: CASSRADGTGDHEQFF
d_call: .; j_call: TRBJ1-1; v_call: TRBV4-1; clone_size: few; cdr3_nt: TGCGCCAGCAGCCCCCCCCCGTGGGTATCGAACACTGAAGCTTTCTTT; cdr3_aa: CASSPPPWVSNTEAFF
d_call: TRBD2; j_call: TRBJ2-2; v_call: TRBV7-2; clone_size: few; cdr3_nt: TGTGCCAGCAGCTCAGCGGGGGGTGGTTACGCCGGGGAGCTGTTTTTT; cdr3_aa: CASSSAGGGYAGELFF
d_call: TRBD1; j_call: TRBJ2-1; v_call: TRBV7-8; clone_size: few; cdr3_nt: TGTGCCAGCAGCTCTCATCAGGGGGCACGTTCCTACAATGAGCAGTTCTTC; cdr3_aa: CASSSHQGARSYNEQFF
d_call: .; j_call: TRBJ2-4; v_call: TRBV4-3; clone_size: .; cdr3_nt: TGCGCCAGCAGCCATCGGGGACGGGGACAAAACATTCAGTACTTC; cdr3_aa: CASSHRGRGQNIQYF
d_call: TRBD1; j_call: TRBJ1-6; v_call: TRBV5-1; clone_size: .; cdr3_nt: TGCGCCAGCAGCTCCGGGACAGGGGATAATTCACCCCTCCACTTT; cdr3_aa: CASSSGTGDNSPLHF
d_call: TRBD1; j_call: TRBJ1-1; v_call: TRBV7-8; clone_size: few; cdr3_nt: TGTGCCAGCAGCTTAGACTACAGGGGTACGGAAGCTTTCTTT; cdr3_aa: CASSLDYRGTEAFF
d_call: .; j_call: TRBJ2-1; v_call: TRBV10-3; clone_size: few; cdr3_nt: TGTGCCATCAATCGGGACCTAGGAGGCACCAATGAGCAGTTCTTC; cdr3_aa: CAINRDLGGTNEQFF
d_call: .; j_call: TRBJ1-2; v_call: TRBV20-1; clone_size: few; cdr3_nt: TGCAGTGCTAGGAAACCCCTTAACTATGGCTACACCTTC; cdr3_aa: CSARKPLNYGYTF
d_call: .; j_call: TRBJ2-6; v_call: TRBV18; clone_size: few; cdr3_nt: TGTGCCAGCTCACCACTGGGGACTGGGGCCAACGTCCTGACTTTC; cdr3_aa: CASSPLGTGANVLTF
d_call: .; j_call: TRBJ2-3; v_call: TRBV9; clone_size: few; cdr3_nt: TGTGCCAGCAGCGAGGACCATAAAGATACGCAGTATTTT; cdr3_aa: CASSEDHKDTQYF
d_call: .; j_call: TRBJ2-5; v_call: TRBV6-5; clone_size: few; cdr3_nt: TGTGCCAGCAGTAGACTAACCAGGGGACCAGAGACCCAGTACTTC; cdr3_aa: CASSRLTRGPETQYF
d_call: .; j_call: TRBJ2-7; v_call: TRBV4-1; clone_size: .; cdr3_nt: TGCGCCAGCAGCCAAGTTCAAATTCCCGCTCGGCGGTACTTC; cdr3_aa: CASSQVQIPARRYF
d_call: .; j_call: TRBJ2-5; v_call: TRBV7-9; clone_size: few; cdr3_nt: TGTGCCAGCAGCTCCTTGGTGGGGGGGCTCCAAGAGACCCAGTACTTC; cdr3_aa: CASSSLVGGLQETQYF
d_call: .; j_call: TRBJ2-7; v_call: TRBV10-2; clone_size: many; cdr3_nt: TGCGCCAGCATATCACCCGCTTACGAGCAGTACTTC; cdr3_aa: CASISPAYEQYF
d_call: .; j_call: TRBJ2-1; v_call: TRBV12-3/TRBV12-4; clone_size: .; cdr3_nt: TGTGCCAGCAGTCCGTACCCCCCGGGTAGCCAAATAAACAATGAGCAGTTCTTC; cdr3_aa: CASSPYPPGSQINNEQFF
d_call: .; j_call: TRBJ1-1; v_call: TRBV6-6; clone_size: .; cdr3_nt: TGTGCCTGCGCGAGGCAGGCAGAAGCTTTCTTT; cdr3_aa: CACARQAEAFF
d_call: .; j_call: TRBJ2-5; v_call: TRBV20-1; clone_size: .; cdr3_nt: TGCAGTGCTAGAGTACCCAGCCAAGAGACCCAGTACTTC; cdr3_aa: CSARVPSQETQYF
d_call: TRBD1; j_call: TRBJ1-3; v_call: TRBV4-3; clone_size: few; cdr3_nt: TGCGCCAGCAGCCAAGGGACAGGGACGTCTGGAAACACCATATATTTT; cdr3_aa: CASSQGTGTSGNTIYF
d_call: .; j_call: TRBJ2-5; v_call: TRBV4-2; clone_size: .; cdr3_nt: TGTGCCAGCAGCCAAGGGGCTAGCCGAGAGACCCAGTACTTC; cdr3_aa: CASSQGASRETQYF
d_call: TRBD1; j_call: TRBJ1-4; v_call: TRBV12-3/TRBV12-4; clone_size: .; cdr3_nt: TGTGCCAGCAGGACCGGGACAGAGAGTAATGAAAAACTGTTTTTT; cdr3_aa: CASRTGTESNEKLFF
d_call: .; j_call: TRBJ1-2; v_call: TRBV3-1; clone_size: few; cdr3_nt: TGTGCCAGCAGCCCCGGACGAGGCCTTGGGTATGGCTACACCTTC; cdr3_aa: CASSPGRGLGYGYTF